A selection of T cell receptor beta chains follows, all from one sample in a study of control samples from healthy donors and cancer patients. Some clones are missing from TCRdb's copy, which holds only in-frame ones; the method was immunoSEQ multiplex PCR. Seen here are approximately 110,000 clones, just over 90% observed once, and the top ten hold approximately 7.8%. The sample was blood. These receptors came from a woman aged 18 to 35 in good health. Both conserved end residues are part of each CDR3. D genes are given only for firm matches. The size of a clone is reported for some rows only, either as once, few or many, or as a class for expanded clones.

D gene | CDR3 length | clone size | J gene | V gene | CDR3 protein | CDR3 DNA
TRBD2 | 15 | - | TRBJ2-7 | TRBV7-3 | CASSLTPTSSYEQYF | TGTGCCAGCAGCTTAACGCCGACTAGCAGCTACGAGCAGTACTTC
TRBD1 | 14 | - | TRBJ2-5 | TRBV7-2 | CASSLRTGRETQYF | TGTGCCAGCAGCCTTAGGACAGGCAGGGAGACCCAGTACTTC
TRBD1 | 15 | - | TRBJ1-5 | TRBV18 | CASSYGQGRNQPQHF | TGTGCCAGCTCGTACGGACAGGGTCGGAATCAGCCCCAGCATTTT
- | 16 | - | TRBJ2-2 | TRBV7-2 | CASSLEVWGMSGELFF | TGTGCCAGCAGCTTAGAGGTCTGGGGTATGTCCGGGGAGCTGTTTTTT
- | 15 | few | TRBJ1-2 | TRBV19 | CASSIWDRPDYGYTF | TGTGCCAGTAGTATCTGGGACCGACCTGACTATGGCTACACCTTC
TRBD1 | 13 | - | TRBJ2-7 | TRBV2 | CASSRDREGEQYF | TGTGCCAGCAGCAGGGACAGGGAAGGCGAGCAGTACTTC
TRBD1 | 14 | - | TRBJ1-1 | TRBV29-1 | CSVGKTGGRAEAFF | TGCAGCGTTGGAAAAACAGGGGGCAGAGCTGAAGCTTTCTTT
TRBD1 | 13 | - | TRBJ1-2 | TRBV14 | CASSQNRGAGYTF | TGTGCCAGCAGCCAAAACAGGGGCGCTGGCTACACCTTC
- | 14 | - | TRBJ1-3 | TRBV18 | CASSTDNSGNTIYF | TGTGCCAGCTCTACCGACAACTCTGGAAACACCATATATTTT
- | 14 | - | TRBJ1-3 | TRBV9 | CASSVGHSGNTIYF | TGTGCCAGCAGCGTAGGGCACTCTGGAAACACCATATATTTT
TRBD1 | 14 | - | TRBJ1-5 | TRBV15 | CATSDRAGNQPQHF | TGTGCCACCAGCGACAGGGCGGGGAATCAGCCCCAGCATTTT
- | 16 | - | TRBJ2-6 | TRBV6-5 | CASSYFPGAGANVLTF | TGTGCCAGCAGTTACTTTCCCGGGGCCGGGGCCAACGTCCTGACTTTC
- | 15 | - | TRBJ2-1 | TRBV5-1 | CASSFEGGSYNEQFF | TGCGCCAGCAGCTTTGAAGGGGGTTCCTACAATGAGCAGTTCTTC
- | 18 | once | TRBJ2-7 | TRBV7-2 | CASSLALAPRRLSYEQYF | TGTGCCAGCAGCTTAGCGCTAGCCCCCCGCAGGCTATCCTACGAGCAGTACTTC
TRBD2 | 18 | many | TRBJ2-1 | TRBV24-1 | CATSDLRGGEASYNEQFF | TGTGCCACCAGTGATTTGCGCGGGGGGGAGGCCTCCTACAATGAGCAGTTCTTC
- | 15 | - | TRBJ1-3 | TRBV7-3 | CASKGSLASGNTIYF | TGTGCCAGCAAAGGAAGCTTGGCCTCTGGAAACACCATATATTTT
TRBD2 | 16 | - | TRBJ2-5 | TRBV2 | CASSDLSGRADETQYF | TGTGCCAGCAGTGATCTTAGCGGGAGGGCCGACGAGACCCAGTACTTC
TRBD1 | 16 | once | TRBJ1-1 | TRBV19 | CASRGGGFRMNTEAFF | TGTGCCAGTAGGGGAGGGGGCTTTAGGATGAACACTGAAGCTTTCTTT
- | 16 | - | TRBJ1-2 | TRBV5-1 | CASSLSIEDSNYGYTF | TGCGCCAGCAGCTTGAGTATCGAGGATTCTAACTATGGCTACACCTTC
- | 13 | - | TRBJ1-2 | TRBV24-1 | CATSDSGPYGYTF | TGTGCCACCAGTGACTCAGGCCCCTATGGCTACACCTTC
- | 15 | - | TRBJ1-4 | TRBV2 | CASRAYRDLDEKLFF | TGTGCCAGCAGGGCCTACAGGGATCTGGATGAAAAACTGTTTTTT
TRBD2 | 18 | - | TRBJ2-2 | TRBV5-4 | CASPETFPTSGLTGELFF | TGTGCCAGTCCTGAGACTTTTCCAACTAGCGGACTCACCGGGGAGCTGTTTTTT
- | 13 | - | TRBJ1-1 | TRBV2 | CASRRTMNTEAFF | TGTGCCAGCAGAAGAACTATGAACACTGAAGCTTTCTTT
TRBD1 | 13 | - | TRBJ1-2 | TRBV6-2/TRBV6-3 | CASSETGRFGYTF | TGTGCCAGCAGCGAGACAGGGAGATTTGGCTACACCTTC
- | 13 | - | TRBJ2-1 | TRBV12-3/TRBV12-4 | CASSSVLGNEQFF | TGTGCCAGCAGTTCCGTCCTTGGCAATGAGCAGTTCTTC
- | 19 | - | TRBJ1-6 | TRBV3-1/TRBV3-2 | CASSRYGTRGSSYNSPLHF | TGTGCCAGCAGCCGCTACGGGACGCGAGGGAGCTCCTATAATTCACCCCTCCACTTT
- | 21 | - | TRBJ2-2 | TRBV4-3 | CASSQDIFVSGTRKYTGELFF | TGCGCCAGCAGCCAAGATATTTTTGTTTCTGGGACAAGAAAATACACCGGGGAGCTGTTTTTT
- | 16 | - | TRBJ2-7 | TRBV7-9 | CASSLERGKASYEQYF | TGTGCCAGCAGCTTAGAACGGGGAAAGGCTTCCTACGAGCAGTACTTC
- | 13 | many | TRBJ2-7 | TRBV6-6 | CASSPGFPYEQYF | TGTGCCAGCAGTCCTGGCTTTCCCTACGAGCAGTACTTC
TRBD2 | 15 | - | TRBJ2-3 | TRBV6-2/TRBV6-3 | CASSYTGGSTDTQYF | TGTGCCAGCAGTTACACGGGAGGGAGCACAGATACGCAGTATTTT
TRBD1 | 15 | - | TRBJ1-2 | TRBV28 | CASSPGDRGAYGYTF | TGTGCCAGCAGTCCCGGGGACAGGGGGGCCTATGGCTACACCTTC
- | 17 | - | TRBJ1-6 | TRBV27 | CASSFGARGRNNSPLHF | TGTGCCAGCAGTTTCGGGGCCCGGGGCAGGAATAATTCACCCCTCCACTTT
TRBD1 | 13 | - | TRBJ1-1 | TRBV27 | CASSSYRGGEAFF | TGTGCCAGCAGTTCCTACAGGGGAGGTGAAGCTTTCTTT
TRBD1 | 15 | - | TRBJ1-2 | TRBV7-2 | CASSPGQGEGYGYTF | TGTGCCAGCAGTCCTGGACAGGGTGAGGGCTATGGCTACACCTTC
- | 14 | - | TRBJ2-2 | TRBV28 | CASSRDPKTGELFF | TGTGCCAGCAGCCGGGATCCTAAAACCGGGGAGCTGTTTTTT